These 11 T cell receptor beta chains were all obtained from the same sample, sequenced in a study of T cells in Graves' hyperthyroidism and ophthalmopathy. Template material for amplifying TCR beta CDR3 regions consisted of RNA transcripts. TCR CDR3 underwent first-round RT-PCR with the HTBI primer set. From the multiplex PCR reads, TCRdb called clonotypes with MiXCR, one entry per CDR3 protein. The table records some 690,000 distinct CDR3 sequences, roughly 17% of them present only once. Sequenced: blood. The receptors were sampled from a man over 45 with Graves' hyperthyroidism.

This clonotype was seen at least ten times. The J gene is TRBJ2-6, the V gene TRBV6-2 or TRBV6-3, with 12 bases matching TRBD2. V shed 5 bases and J 4 bases; nucleotides not matched to a gene: 3. CDR1 and CDR2 from the germline V gene are MNHEY and SVGEGT. This CDR3 region has 16 residues. The CDR3 nucleotides read TGTGCCAGCAGTCGACTAGCGGGAGACGGGGCCAACGTCCTGACTTTC. Protein product: CASSRLAGDGANVLTF.

This clonotype was detected many times. The rearrangement uses TRBV29-1 and TRBJ2-3; TRBD1 matches at 9 bases. Germline V gene lookup returns CDR1 SQVTM and CDR2 ANQGSEA. Unmatched junction bases numbered 5, after V lost 6 bases and J lost 4 bases. There are 13 residues in the CDR3. The DNA for the CDR3 is TGCAGCGTGGAGAGGACAGGGGCAGATACGCAGTATTTT. Its translation: CSVERTGADTQYF.

This clonotype was detected a few times. The chain combines TRBV12-3 or TRBV12-4 with TRBJ2-1, with 8 bases matching TRBD2. The J segment lost 7 bases and the V segment lost 3 bases, leaving 5 bases of the junction unmatched. The CDR3 covers 14 residues. CDR3 sequence (DNA): TGTGCCAGCAGTTTGGGGACTAGACTAAATGAGCAGTTCTTC. Amino acids: CASSLGTRLNEQFF.

This clonotype has just a few counts. This CDR3 reads CASSFTGANTEAFF. The CDR3 coding sequence is TGTGCCAGCAGCTTCACAGGGGCTAACACTGAAGCTTTCTTT. The genes are TRBV7-9 and TRBJ1-1; TRBD1 agrees at 7 bases. The CDR3 loop spans 14 amino acids. CDR1 and CDR2 from the germline V gene are SEHNR and FQNEAQ (reference sequence). Trimming removed 3 bases from V and 2 bases from J; junction bases left unmatched: 3.

This clonotype was observed many times. The chain carries TRBV29-1 and TRBJ2-1, with 7 positions matching TRBD1. The CDR3 is 14 amino acids. The V and J ends lost 3 bases and 3 bases, in that order; junction bases with no gene match: 5. From germline, CDR1 is SQVTM and CDR2 ANQGSEA. The CDR3 sequence: CSVEPGQNYNEQFF. The CDR3 DNA follows: TGCAGCGTTGAGCCGGGACAGAACTACAATGAGCAGTTCTTC.

This clonotype has only a few counts. The rearrangement links TRBV6-1 to TRBJ2-5, with a weak D call TRBD1 (6 bases). CDR1 is MNHNS, CDR2 SASEGT, per germline. The CDR3 is made up of 12 amino acids. V lost 8 bases, J lost 5 bases, and 12 bases lay in between. CDR3 region: CASGGSGETQYF. The CDR3 nucleotides read TGTGCCAGCGGGGGCAGTGGGGAGACCCAGTACTTC.

A single count supports this clonotype. This may be a read error: a much more frequent sequence differs by one nucleotide. The chain employs TRBV30 and TRBJ1-1, with D unclear. Germline CDR1 is GTSNPN and CDR2 is SVGIG (reference sequence). The CDR3 has 13 amino acids. The CDR3 sequence is CAWSVSGNNEAFF. The CDR3 bases are TGTGCCTGGAGTGTTTCCGGGAACAATGAAGCTTTCTTT.

This clonotype has only a few counts. J is TRBJ2-7 and V is TRBV20-1; TRBD2 agrees at 7 bases. V lost 5 bases and J lost 7; bases outside the gene matches: 14. CDR1 DFQATT and CDR2 SNEGSKA come from the germline V gene (reference sequence). The CDR3 consists of 14 residues. This chain's CDR3 is CSAQEAGVSLEQYF. The CDR3 DNA follows: TGCAGTGCTCAGGAGGCGGGAGTATCGTTGGAGCAGTACTTC.

V gene TRBV7-3 combines with J gene TRBJ1-2; 8 bases agree with TRBD1. The junction had 5 bases not matched to a gene; V was cut back by 1 base and J by 4 bases. Germline CDR1 SGHTA, CDR2 FQGTGA. The CDR3 runs to 15 residues. The CDR3 nucleotides read TGTGCCAGCAGCTTAATGGCGGGACAGGCCTATGGCTACACCTTC. It yields the protein CASSLMAGQAYGYTF.

This clonotype was found a few times. Possible read error: a much larger clone is one base away. The chain combines TRBV12-3 or TRBV12-4 with TRBJ1-1; no firm D call. The CDR3 contains 14 residues. V shed 5 bases and J shed 4 bases, with 14 bases lying between them. The CDR3: CASSQTGMSTEAFF. The CDR3 DNA sequence: TGTGCCAGCAGTCAGACGGGAATGAGCACTGAAGCTTTCTTT.

J is TRBJ1-6 and V is TRBV3-1; D is unclear. Germline CDR1 LGHDT, CDR2 YNNKEL (reference sequence). The V end lost 0 bases, the J end lost 5 bases, and 8 bases lay between the germline ends. The CDR3 runs to 15 residues. The CDR3 bases are TGTGCCAGCAGCCAAGAACAGACCCATAATTCACCCCTCCACTTT. Its protein is CASSQEQTHNSPLHF.